These T cell receptor beta chains were read from a single sample in a study of blood T cell repertoires in COVID-19. TCRdb keeps only in-frame clones here, not all; method: immunoSEQ multiplex PCR. The sample contains about 180,000 clones, roughly 82% of which appear only once. The specimen sequenced was PBMCs or T cells enriched from blood (not recorded which). These receptors were taken from a woman aged 30 to 39 who had recovered from COVID-19. CDR3s include the opening cysteine and the closing phenylalanine or tryptophan. D genes are given only for firm matches.

v_call,d_call,cdr3_aa
TRBV6-5,-,CASSYSTGTYEQYF
TRBV2,TRBD2,CASSVAGESYEQYF
TRBV11-2,-,CASSLSFYPSAASTGELFF
TRBV2,TRBD1,CASSRDRRREQYF
TRBV2,TRBD2,CASSVGTSDTDTQYF
TRBV7-2,-,CASSLQNYEQYF
TRBV13,TRBD1,CASSGDRGHNSPLHF
TRBV6-5,-,CASTAIRDLGQPQHF
TRBV11-3,-,CASSPREGGSSPLHF
TRBV3-1/TRBV3-2,TRBD1,CASSPRQGSVGNTIYF